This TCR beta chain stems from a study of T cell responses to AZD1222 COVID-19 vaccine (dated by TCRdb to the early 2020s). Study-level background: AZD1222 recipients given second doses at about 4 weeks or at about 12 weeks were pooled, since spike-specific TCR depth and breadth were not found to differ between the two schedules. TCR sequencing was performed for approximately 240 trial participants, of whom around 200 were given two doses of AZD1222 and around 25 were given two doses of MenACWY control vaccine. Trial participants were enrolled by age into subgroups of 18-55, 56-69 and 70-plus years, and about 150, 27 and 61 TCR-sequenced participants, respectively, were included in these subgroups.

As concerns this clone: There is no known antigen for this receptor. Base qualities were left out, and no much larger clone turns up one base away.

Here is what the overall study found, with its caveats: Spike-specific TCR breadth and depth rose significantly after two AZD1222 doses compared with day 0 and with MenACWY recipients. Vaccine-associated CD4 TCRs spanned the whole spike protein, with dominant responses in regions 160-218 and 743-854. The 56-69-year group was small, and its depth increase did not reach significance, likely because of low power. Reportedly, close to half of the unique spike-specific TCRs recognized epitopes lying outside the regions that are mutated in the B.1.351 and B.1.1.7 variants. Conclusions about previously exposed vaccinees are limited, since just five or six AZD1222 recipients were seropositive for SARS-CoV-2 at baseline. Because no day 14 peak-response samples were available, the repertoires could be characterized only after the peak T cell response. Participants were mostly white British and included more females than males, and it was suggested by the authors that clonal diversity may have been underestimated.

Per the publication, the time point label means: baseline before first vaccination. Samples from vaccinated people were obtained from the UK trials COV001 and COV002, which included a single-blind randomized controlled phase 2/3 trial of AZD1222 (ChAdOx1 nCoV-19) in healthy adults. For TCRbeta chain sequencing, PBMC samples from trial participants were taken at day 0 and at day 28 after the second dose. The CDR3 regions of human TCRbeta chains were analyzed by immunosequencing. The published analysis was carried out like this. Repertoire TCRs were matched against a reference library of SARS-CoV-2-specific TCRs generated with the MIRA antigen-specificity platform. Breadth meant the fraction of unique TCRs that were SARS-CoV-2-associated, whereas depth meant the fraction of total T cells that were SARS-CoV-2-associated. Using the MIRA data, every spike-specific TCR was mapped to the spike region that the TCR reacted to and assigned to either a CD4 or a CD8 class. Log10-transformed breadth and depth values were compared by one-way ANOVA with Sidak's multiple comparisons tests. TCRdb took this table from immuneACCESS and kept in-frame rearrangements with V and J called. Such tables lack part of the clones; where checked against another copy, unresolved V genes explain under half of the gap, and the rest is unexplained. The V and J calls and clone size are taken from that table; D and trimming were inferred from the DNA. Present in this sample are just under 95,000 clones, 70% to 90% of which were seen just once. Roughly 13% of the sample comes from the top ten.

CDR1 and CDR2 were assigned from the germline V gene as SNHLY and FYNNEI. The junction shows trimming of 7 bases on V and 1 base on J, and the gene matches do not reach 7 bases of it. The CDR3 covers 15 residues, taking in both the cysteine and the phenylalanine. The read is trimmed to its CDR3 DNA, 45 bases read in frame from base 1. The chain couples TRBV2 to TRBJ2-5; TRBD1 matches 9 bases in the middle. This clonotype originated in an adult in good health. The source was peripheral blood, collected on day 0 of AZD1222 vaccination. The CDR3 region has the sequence CASNKDRGSQETQYF. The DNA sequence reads TGTGCCAGCAATAAGGACAGGGGATCCCAAGAGACCCAGTACTTC.